This T cell receptor (beta chain) was recovered during a study of T cell responses to AZD1222 COVID-19 vaccine (dated by TCRdb to about 2021). Broadly, across the study: A total of 233 trial participants underwent TCR sequencing, of whom around 200 received two doses of AZD1222 and approximately 25 received two doses of the MenACWY control vaccine. Trial participants were enrolled by age into 18-55, 56-69 and 70-plus year subgroups, with roughly 150, 30 and 60 TCR-sequenced participants respectively.

The CDR3 regions of human TCRbeta chains were analyzed by immunosequencing. The paper's processing steps were these. TCRs in the repertoires were compared against a reference library of SARS-CoV-2-specific TCRs that had been generated with the MIRA antigen-specificity platform. Breadth meant the fraction of unique TCRs that were SARS-CoV-2-associated, whereas depth meant the fraction of total T cells that were SARS-CoV-2-associated. Each spike-specific TCR was assigned to its reactive spike region and to a CD4 or CD8 class using the MIRA data. Log10-transformed breadth and depth values were compared by one-way ANOVA with Sidak's multiple comparisons tests. The table comes from immuneACCESS by way of TCRdb, which keeps in-frame sequences with V and J called. Part of the clones is missing from these tables; in studies checked, under half for an unresolved V gene and the rest for unknown reasons. Clone size and the V and J calls come from that table; the DNA yielded D and trimming. In this sample the table shows over 130,000 clones, roughly nine tenths of which occur a single time. About a tenth of the sample belongs to the ten largest clones.

In its sample, this clone was seen a few times. What antigen it recognizes has not been identified. No much larger clonotype is one base removed from it; base qualities were not supplied. The CDR3 numbers 13 residues from cysteine through phenylalanine. CDR3 DNA is the only sequence kept; it has 39 bases, read in frame from the first base. Trimming removed 1 base from V and 2 bases from J, leaving 6 bases between the germline ends. Sequences MNHNS (CDR1) and SASEGT (CDR2) are obtained from the germline V gene. The sample's time point, from its label and the paper: about 28 days (+/-7) after the second vaccine dose. AZD1222 recipients whose second dose came at about 4 weeks and those whose second dose came at about 12 weeks were combined into one group, since spike-specific TCR depth and breadth did not differ between the two schedules. Samples from vaccinated people were obtained from the UK trials COV001 and COV002, which included a single-blind randomized controlled phase 2/3 trial of AZD1222 (ChAdOx1 nCoV-19) in healthy adults. For TCRbeta chain sequencing, PBMC samples were collected from trial participants at day 0 and at day 28 after the second dose.

Broad study findings and their caveats: Because no day 14 peak-response samples were available, repertoires were characterized only after the peak T cell response. In the small 56-69-year group, the increase in depth fell short of significance, most likely because of low power. Conclusions about previously exposed vaccinees were limited because only a handful of AZD1222 recipients were SARS-CoV-2 seropositive at baseline. Spike-specific TCR breadth and depth rose significantly after two AZD1222 doses compared with day 0 and with MenACWY recipients. CD4 TCRs associated with the vaccine covered the entire spike protein, and the dominant responses were in regions 160-218 and 743-854. Epitopes outside the regions mutated in the B.1.351 and B.1.1.7 variants were reportedly recognized by nearly half of the unique spike-specific TCRs. Participants were mostly white British and included more females than males, and it was suggested by the authors that clonal diversity may have been underestimated.

The material sequenced was peripheral blood, taken 28 days after the second AZD1222 dose. The TCR was taken from an adult who received the AZD1222 COVID-19 vaccine. The chain joins TRBV6-1 to TRBJ2-7; confidence is insufficient to name the D gene. This receptor carries the CDR3 CASSEEMTYEQYF. The DNA sequence is TGTGCCAGCAGTGAAGAGATGACCTACGAGCAGTACTTC.